This T cell receptor (beta chain) was sequenced during a study of cytomegalovirus exposure and HLA in healthy donors. Study findings and constraints: Later analysis revealed greater clonal expansion in HLA-associated TCR beta chains than in equally common others. Investigators reported 150 to 200 TCR beta chains as tied to cytomegalovirus. The dataset shows that most TCR sequences were rare, while some public TCRs occurred in many donors.

In the case of this clone: Its antigen is unidentified.

CDR3 length equals 15 residues. From germline, CDR1 is SEHNR and CDR2 FQNEAQ (reference sequence). The J segment lost 2 bases and the V segment lost 5 bases, leaving 5 bases of the junction unmatched. The study ran its PCR with 60 Vbeta and 13 Jbeta primers. Clones were sequenced by immunoSEQ multiplex PCR, and TCRdb holds only the in-frame ones, with some missing. The repertoire holds 150,000 to 200,000 clones, with roughly 79% as singletons. The receptor comes from a man aged 25 to 45 in good health and CMV-seronegative. The specimen sequenced was PBMCs. The chain joins TRBV7-9 to TRBJ2-7; 11 bases align to TRBD2. Here the CDR3 DNA reads TGTGCCAGCAGCGCCTTAGCGGGAGGGGCCTACGAGCAGTACTTC. This codes for CASSALAGGAYEQYF.